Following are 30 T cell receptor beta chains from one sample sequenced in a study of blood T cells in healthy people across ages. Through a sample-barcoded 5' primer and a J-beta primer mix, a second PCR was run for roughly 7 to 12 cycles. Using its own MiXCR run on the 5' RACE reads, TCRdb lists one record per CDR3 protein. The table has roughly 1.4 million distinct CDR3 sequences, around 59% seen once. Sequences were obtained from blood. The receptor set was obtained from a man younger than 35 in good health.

CDR3 DNA: TGTGCCAGCAGTGGGTCCGCGACAGGGGGCTCGGCTAGCCTCACAGATACGCAGTATTTT. This encodes CASSGSATGGSASLTDTQYF. This chain uses TRBV2 with TRBJ2-3, with 10 bases identical to TRBD1. CDR1 is SNHLY, CDR2 FYNNEI, per germline. V trimming: 4 bases; J trimming: 2 bases; junction bases outside the gene matches: 18. The CDR3 spans 20 residues.

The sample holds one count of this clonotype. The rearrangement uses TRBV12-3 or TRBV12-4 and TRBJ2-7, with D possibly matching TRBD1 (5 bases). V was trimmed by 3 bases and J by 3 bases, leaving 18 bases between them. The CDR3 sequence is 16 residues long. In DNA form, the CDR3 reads TGTGCCAGCAGTTTGACAGTGGAAACCCTCTTCTACGAGCAGTACTTC. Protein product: CASSLTVETLFYEQYF.

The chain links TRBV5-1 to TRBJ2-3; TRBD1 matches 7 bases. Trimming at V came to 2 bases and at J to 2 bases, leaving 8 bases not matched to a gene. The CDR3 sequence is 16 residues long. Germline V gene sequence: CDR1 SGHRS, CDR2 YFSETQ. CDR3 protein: CASSFTGTAYTDTQYF. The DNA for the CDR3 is TGCGCCAGCAGCTTTACCGGGACAGCCTACACAGATACGCAGTATTTT.

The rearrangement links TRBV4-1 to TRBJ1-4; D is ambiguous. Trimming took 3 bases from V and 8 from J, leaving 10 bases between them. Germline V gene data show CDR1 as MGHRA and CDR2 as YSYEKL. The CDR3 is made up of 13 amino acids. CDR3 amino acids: CASSHLTDEKLFF. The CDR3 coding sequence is TGCGCCAGCAGCCATCTGACGGACGAAAAACTGTTTTTT.

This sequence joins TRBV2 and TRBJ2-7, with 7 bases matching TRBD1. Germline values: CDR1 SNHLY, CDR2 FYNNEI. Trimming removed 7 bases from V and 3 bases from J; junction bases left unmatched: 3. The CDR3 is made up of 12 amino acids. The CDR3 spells CASTGQNYEQYF. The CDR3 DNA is TGTGCCAGCACGGGACAGAACTACGAGCAGTACTTC. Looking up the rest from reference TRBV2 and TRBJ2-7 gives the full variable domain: EPEVTQTPSHQVTQMGQEVILRCVPISNHLYFYWYRQILGQKVEFLVSFYNNEISEKSEIFDDQFSVERPDGSNFTLKIRSTKLEDSAMYFCASTGQNYEQYFGPGTRLTVT.

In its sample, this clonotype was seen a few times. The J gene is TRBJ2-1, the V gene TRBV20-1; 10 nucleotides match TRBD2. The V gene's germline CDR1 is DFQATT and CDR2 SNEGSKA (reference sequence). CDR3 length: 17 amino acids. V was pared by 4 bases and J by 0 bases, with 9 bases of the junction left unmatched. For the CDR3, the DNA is TGCAGTGCTAAACCAACTGCTAGCGGGAGCTCCTACAATGAGCAGTTCTTC. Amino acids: CSAKPTASGSSYNEQFF.

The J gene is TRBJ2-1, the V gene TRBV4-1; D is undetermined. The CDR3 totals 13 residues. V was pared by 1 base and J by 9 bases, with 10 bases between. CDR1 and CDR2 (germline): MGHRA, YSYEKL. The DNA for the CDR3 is TGCGCCAGCAGCCAAGTACTACCAAGTGAGCAGTTCTTC. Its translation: CASSQVLPSEQFF.

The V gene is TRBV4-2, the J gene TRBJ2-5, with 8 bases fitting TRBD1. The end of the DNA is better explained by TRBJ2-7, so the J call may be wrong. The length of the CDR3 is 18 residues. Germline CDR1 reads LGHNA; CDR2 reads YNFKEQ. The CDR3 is CASSLHLGPGQATYEQYF. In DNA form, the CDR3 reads TGTGCCAGCAGCCTCCACCTGGGACCGGGACAGGCGACCTACGAGCAGTACTTC.

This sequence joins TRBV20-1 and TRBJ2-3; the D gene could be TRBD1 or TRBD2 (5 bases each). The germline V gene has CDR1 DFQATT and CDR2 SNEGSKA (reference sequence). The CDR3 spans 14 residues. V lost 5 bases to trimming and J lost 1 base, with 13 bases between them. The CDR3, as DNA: TGCAGTGCTCCATCGGGACGGCGCACAGATACGCAGTATTTT. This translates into CSAPSGRRTDTQYF.

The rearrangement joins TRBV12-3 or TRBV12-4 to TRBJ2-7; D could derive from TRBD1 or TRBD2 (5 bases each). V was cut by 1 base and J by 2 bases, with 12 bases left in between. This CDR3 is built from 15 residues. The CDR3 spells CASSLGWDQPYEQYF. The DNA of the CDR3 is TGTGCCAGCAGTTTAGGTTGGGACCAACCCTACGAGCAGTACTTC.

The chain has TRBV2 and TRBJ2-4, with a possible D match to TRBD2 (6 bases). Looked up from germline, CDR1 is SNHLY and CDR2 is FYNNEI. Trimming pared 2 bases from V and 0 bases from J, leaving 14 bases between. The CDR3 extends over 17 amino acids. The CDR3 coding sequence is TGTGCCAGCAGTGAACTAGTATCGGGGGTAGCCAAAAACATTCAGTACTTC. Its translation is CASSELVSGVAKNIQYF. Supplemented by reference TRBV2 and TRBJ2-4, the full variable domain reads EPEVTQTPSHQVTQMGQEVILRCVPISNHLYFYWYRQILGQKVEFLVSFYNNEISEKSEIFDDQFSVERPDGSNFTLKIRSTKLEDSAMYFCASSELVSGVAKNIQYFGAGTRLSVL.

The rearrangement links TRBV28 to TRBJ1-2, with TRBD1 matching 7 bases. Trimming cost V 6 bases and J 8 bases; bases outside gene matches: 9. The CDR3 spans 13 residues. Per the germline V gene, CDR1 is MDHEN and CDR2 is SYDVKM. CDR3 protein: CASRIEGAEGYTF. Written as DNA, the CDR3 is TGTGCCAGCAGGATCGAGGGGGCGGAAGGCTACACCTTC.

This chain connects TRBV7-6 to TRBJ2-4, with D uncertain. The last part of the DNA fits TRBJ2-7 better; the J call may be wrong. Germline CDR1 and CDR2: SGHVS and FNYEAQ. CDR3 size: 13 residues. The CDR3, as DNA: TGTGCCAGCAGCCATAATGACCCCTACGAGCAGTACTTC. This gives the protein CASSHNDPYEQYF.

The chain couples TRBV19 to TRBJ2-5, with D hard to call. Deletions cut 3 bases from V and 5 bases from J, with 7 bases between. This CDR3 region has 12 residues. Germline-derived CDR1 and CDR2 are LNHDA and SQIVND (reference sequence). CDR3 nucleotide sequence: TGTGCCAGTAGTATCGAGAAGGAGACCCAGTACTTC. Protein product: CASSIEKETQYF. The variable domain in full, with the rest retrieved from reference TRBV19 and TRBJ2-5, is DGGITQSPKYLFRKEGQNVTLSCEQNLNHDAMYWYRQDPGQGLRLIYYSQIVNDFQKGDIAEGYSVSREKKESFPLTVTSAQKNPTAFYLCASSIEKETQYFGPGTRLLVL.

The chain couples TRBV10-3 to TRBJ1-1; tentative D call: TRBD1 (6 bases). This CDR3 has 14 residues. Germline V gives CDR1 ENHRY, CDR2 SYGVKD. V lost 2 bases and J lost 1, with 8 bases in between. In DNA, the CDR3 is TGTGCCATCAGTGAGCGGGACAAGAACACTGAAGCTTTCTTT. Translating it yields CAISERDKNTEAFF.

In nucleotides, the CDR3 is TGTGCCAGCAGCAAGCGGGACAGGGGGCACTACGAGCAGTACTTC. It specifies CASSKRDRGHYEQYF. The rearrangement joins TRBV5-4 to TRBJ2-7; TRBD1 aligns across 12 bases. The CDR3 sequence is 15 residues long. The V segment lost 4 bases and the J segment 3 bases; nucleotides outside the gene matches: 5. Germline V gene lookup returns CDR1 SGHNT and CDR2 YYREEE (reference sequence).

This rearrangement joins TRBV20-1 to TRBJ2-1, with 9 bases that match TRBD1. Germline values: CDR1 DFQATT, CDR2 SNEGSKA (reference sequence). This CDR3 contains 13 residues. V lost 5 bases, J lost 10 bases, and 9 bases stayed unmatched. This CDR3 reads CSAPRTGVREQFF. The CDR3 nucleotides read TGCAGTGCTCCCAGGACAGGGGTAAGGGAGCAGTTCTTC.

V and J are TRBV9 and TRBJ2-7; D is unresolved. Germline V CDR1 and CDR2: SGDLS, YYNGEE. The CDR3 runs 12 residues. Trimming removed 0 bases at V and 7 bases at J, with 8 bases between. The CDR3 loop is CASSVEDDEQYF. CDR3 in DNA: TGTGCCAGCAGCGTAGAGGACGATGAGCAGTACTTC.

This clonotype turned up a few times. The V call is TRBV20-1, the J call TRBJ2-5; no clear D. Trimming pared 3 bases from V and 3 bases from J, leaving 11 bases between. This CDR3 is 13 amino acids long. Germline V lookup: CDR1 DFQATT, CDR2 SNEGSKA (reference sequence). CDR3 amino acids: CSARRDSKETQYF. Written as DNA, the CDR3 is TGCAGTGCTAGGCGTGACTCTAAAGAGACCCAGTACTTC.

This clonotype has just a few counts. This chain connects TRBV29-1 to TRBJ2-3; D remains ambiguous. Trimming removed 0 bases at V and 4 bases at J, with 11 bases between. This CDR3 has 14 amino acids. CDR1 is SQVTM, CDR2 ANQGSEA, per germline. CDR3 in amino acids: CSVEDQWGSDTQYF. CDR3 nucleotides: TGCAGCGTTGAAGATCAGTGGGGATCAGATACGCAGTATTTT.

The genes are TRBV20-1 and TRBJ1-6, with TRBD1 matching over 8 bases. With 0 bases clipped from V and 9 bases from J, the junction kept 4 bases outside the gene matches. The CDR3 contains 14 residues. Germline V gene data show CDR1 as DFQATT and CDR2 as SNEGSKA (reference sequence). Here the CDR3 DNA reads TGCAGTGCTAGAGATCCAGGGGGCGCTTCACCCCTCCACTTT. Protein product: CSARDPGGASPLHF.

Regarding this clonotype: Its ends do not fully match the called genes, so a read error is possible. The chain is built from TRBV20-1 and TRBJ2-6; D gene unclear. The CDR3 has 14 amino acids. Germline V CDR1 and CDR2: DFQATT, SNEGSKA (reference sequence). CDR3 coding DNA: TGCAGTGCTAGGGAAGGCTCTGAGGCCAACGTCCTGACTTTC. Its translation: CSAREGSEANVLTF.

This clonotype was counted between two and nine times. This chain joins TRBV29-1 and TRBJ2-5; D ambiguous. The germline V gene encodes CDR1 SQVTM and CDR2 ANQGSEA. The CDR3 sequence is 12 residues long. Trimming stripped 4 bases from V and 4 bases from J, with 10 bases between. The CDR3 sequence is CSVAMRSETQYF. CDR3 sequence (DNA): TGCAGCGTTGCGATGAGGTCAGAGACCCAGTACTTC.

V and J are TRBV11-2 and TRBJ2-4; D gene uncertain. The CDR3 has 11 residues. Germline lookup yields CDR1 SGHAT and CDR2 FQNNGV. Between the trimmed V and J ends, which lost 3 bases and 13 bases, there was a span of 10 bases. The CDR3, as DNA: TGTGCCAGCAGCTTCCATTTGGAGCAGTACTTC. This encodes CASSFHLEQYF.

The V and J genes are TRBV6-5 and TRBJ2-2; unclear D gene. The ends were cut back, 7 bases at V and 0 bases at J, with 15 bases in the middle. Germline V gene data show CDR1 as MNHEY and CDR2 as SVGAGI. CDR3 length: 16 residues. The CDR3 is CASTPRLSTNTGELFF. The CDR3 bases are TGTGCCAGCACTCCTCGCCTTTCGACGAACACCGGGGAGCTGTTTTTT.

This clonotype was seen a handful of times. The DNA for the CDR3 is TGCGCCAGACCCTTTAAGGCAGCCGAGCAGTACTTC. Protein product: CARPFKAAEQYF. This sequence joins TRBV5-1 and TRBJ2-7; D ambiguous. The CDR3 sequence is 12 residues long. The ends were cut back, 8 bases at V and 6 bases at J, with 15 bases in the middle. Looked up from germline, CDR1 is SGHRS and CDR2 is YFSETQ.

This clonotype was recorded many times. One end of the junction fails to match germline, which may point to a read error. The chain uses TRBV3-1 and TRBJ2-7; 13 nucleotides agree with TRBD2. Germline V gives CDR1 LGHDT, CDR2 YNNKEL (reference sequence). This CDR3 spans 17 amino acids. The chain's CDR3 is CASSLWTSGRASDEQYF. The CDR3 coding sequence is TGTGCCAGCAGCCTCTGGACTAGCGGGAGAGCCTCCGACGAGCAGTACTTC.

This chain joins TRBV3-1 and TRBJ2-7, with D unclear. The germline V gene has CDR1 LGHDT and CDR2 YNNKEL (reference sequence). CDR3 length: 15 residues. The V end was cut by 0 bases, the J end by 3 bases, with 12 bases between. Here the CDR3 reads CASSQDPKGSYEQYF. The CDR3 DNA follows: TGTGCCAGCAGCCAAGATCCCAAGGGCAGCTACGAGCAGTACTTC.

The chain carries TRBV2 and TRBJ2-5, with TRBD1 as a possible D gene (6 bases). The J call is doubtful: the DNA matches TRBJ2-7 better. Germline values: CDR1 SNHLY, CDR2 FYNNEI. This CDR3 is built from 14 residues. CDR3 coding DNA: TGTGCCAGCAGATCGGGACAAAGTTCCGGCGAGCAGTACTTC. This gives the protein CASRSGQSSGEQYF.

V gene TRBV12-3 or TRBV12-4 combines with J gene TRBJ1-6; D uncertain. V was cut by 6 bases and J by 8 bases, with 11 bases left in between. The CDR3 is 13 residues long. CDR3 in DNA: TGTGCCAGCAGCCGAGGGTTTTATTCACCCCTCCACTTT. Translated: CASSRGFYSPLHF.